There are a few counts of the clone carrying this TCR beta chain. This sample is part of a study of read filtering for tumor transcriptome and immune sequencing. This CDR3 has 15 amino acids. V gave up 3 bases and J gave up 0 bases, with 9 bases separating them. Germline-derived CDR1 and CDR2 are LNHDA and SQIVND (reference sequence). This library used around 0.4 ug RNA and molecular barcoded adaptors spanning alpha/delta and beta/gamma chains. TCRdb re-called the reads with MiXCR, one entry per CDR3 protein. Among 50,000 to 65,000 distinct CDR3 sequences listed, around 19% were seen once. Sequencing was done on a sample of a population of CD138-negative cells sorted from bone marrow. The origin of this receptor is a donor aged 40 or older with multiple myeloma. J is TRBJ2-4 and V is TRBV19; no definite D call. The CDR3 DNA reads TGTGCCAGTAGTATGTGGCGGTTAGCCAAAAACATTCAGTACTTC. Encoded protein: CASSMWRLAKNIQYF.